The rows below give T cell receptor beta chains drawn from one sample of a study of blood T cell repertoires in COVID-19. Only in-frame clones appear in the TCRdb table, and some are missing; sequencing was by immunoSEQ multiplex PCR. The repertoire holds 240,000 or so clones, with approximately 80% as singletons. Sequencing was performed on peripheral blood. These receptors were collected from a woman aged 80 or over with COVID-19, enrolled during active disease. Each CDR3 is given with its conserved first and last residue. D genes are given only for firm matches. Rows give clone size only sometimes, using once, few, many, or a class for an expanded clone.

v_gene	j_gene	d_gene	abundance	CDR3aa	CDR3nt
TRBV6-4	TRBJ1-2	TRBD1	.	CASSPRQGDGYTF	TGTGCCAGCAGCCCCAGACAGGGAGATGGCTACACCTTC
TRBV28	TRBJ2-2	TRBD1	.	CASSSTGSRELFF	TGTGCCAGCAGTTCGACAGGGAGTAGGGAGCTGTTTTTT
TRBV28	TRBJ1-3	.	.	CASSRGKAGAGNTIYF	TGTGCCAGCAGTAGGGGAAAAGCAGGGGCTGGAAACACCATATATTTT
TRBV5-1	TRBJ2-1	.	.	CAPRCAPEQFF	TGCGCCCCTCGCTGCGCCCCCGAGCAGTTCTTC
TRBV28	TRBJ2-4	.	.	CASRTLGAKNIQYF	TGTGCCAGCAGAACCCTCGGGGCCAAAAACATTCAGTACTTC
TRBV5-1	TRBJ1-3	.	few	CASSSSYVSSGNTIYF	TGCGCCAGCAGCTCCTCCTATGTGAGCTCTGGAAACACCATATATTTT
TRBV2	TRBJ1-5	TRBD1	.	CASRDRGPGQPQHF	TGTGCCAGCAGGGACAGGGGGCCGGGACAGCCCCAGCATTTT
TRBV30	TRBJ1-6	TRBD1	.	CAWSEGTGVYSPLHF	TGTGCCTGGAGTGAGGGGACAGGGGTGTATTCACCCCTCCACTTT
TRBV2	TRBJ1-1	TRBD1	.	CARGGLGNTEAFF	TGTGCCAGAGGGGGCCTGGGGAACACTGAAGCTTTCTTT
TRBV27	TRBJ1-5	.	.	CASSPGGAMGAGNQPQHF	TGTGCCAGCAGTCCAGGTGGGGCGATGGGGGCGGGCAATCAGCCCCAGCATTTT
TRBV5-1	TRBJ1-1	TRBD1	few	CASSSQGGQNTEAFF	TGCGCCAGCAGCTCCCAAGGGGGCCAGAACACTGAAGCTTTCTTT
TRBV7-2	TRBJ1-2	.	once	CASSFEQIYGYTF	TGTGCCAGCAGCTTCGAACAGATCTATGGCTACACCTTC
TRBV10-3	TRBJ2-1	TRBD2	few	CAIRERGGRGTYNEQFF	TGTGCCATCCGGGAGAGGGGCGGGAGGGGAACCTACAATGAGCAGTTCTTC
TRBV9	TRBJ2-7	TRBD2	.	CASGTSGSYEQYF	TGTGCCAGCGGGACTAGCGGATCCTACGAGCAGTACTTC
TRBV4-3	TRBJ2-3	TRBD2	.	CASSRGTTQGDTQYF	TGCGCCAGCAGCAGAGGGACTACTCAAGGAGATACGCAGTATTTT
TRBV2	TRBJ2-7	.	.	CASSPSSSGYEQYF	TGTGCCAGCAGTCCGTCCAGCAGCGGGTACGAGCAGTACTTC
TRBV7-2	TRBJ2-7	.	.	CASSPGHGQIYEQYF	TGTGCCAGCAGCCCCGGGCACGGACAGATCTACGAGCAGTACTTC
TRBV28	TRBJ2-7	.	.	CASSSPSDFREQYF	TGTGCCAGCAGCTCCCCCAGTGACTTTAGGGAGCAGTACTTC
TRBV4-2	TRBJ1-1	.	few	CASKRGNTEAFF	TGTGCCAGCAAGCGGGGGAACACTGAAGCTTTCTTT
TRBV28	TRBJ1-2	.	.	CASRGGLGYTF	TGTGCCAGCCGTGGGGGGTTAGGCTACACCTTC
TRBV5-1	TRBJ2-2	TRBD1	.	CASSLAGTGTGELFF	TGCGCCAGCAGCTTGGCTGGGACAGGGACCGGGGAGCTGTTTTTT
TRBV7-3	TRBJ1-5	TRBD1	.	CASSLWGTGNSNQPQHF	TGTGCCAGCAGCTTATGGGGGACAGGGAATAGCAATCAGCCCCAGCATTTT
TRBV6-5	TRBJ2-1	.	.	CASSYSGSSYNEQFF	TGTGCCAGCAGTTACTCTGGTAGCTCCTACAATGAGCAGTTCTTC
TRBV15	TRBJ2-1	TRBD1	.	CATSRPGQAYNEQFF	TGTGCCACCAGCAGACCGGGACAGGCTTACAATGAGCAGTTCTTC
TRBV28	TRBJ2-1	TRBD2	.	CGTGGRYNEQFF	TGTGGCACGGGGGGAAGGTACAATGAGCAGTTCTTC
TRBV28	TRBJ1-6	TRBD1	.	CASTGTGASHSPLHF	TGTGCCAGCACGGGGACAGGGGCTTCCCATTCACCCCTCCACTTT
TRBV13	TRBJ1-1	.	many	CASSPGQLNTEAFF	TGTGCCAGCAGCCCGGGACAACTAAACACTGAAGCTTTCTTT
TRBV12-5	TRBJ1-1	TRBD1	.	CASGLGQGKRNTEAFF	TGTGCTAGTGGTTTGGGACAGGGTAAGAGGAACACTGAAGCTTTCTTT
TRBV6-5	TRBJ2-3	TRBD2	.	CATWRTSGTDTQYF	TGTGCCACCTGGAGGACTAGCGGCACAGATACGCAGTATTTT
TRBV4-1	TRBJ2-7	TRBD1	.	CASSRQGVSYEQYF	TGCGCCAGCAGCCGTCAGGGGGTATCTTACGAGCAGTACTTC
TRBV9	TRBJ2-5	TRBD2	.	CASSRRLAGGGETQYF	TGTGCCAGCAGCCGCAGACTAGCGGGAGGGGGAGAGACCCAGTACTTC
TRBV19	TRBJ1-3	.	.	CASSTRTVTGNTIYF	TGTGCCAGTAGTACCCGGACAGTTACTGGAAACACCATATATTTT
TRBV7-9	TRBJ1-4	.	.	CASSQSTEGEKLFF	TGTGCCAGCAGCCAATCTACGGAGGGGGAAAAACTGTTTTTT
TRBV7-9	TRBJ2-1	.	.	CASSLWLGTTSYNEQFF	TGTGCCAGCAGCTTATGGCTTGGAACTACTTCCTACAATGAGCAGTTCTTC
TRBV7-2	TRBJ2-3	.	.	CASSLQRSTDTQYF	TGTGCCAGCAGCTTACAGCGGAGCACAGATACGCAGTATTTT
TRBV6-6	TRBJ1-5	TRBD1	.	CASSKAGQGNNQPQHF	TGTGCCAGCAGCAAAGCGGGACAGGGAAACAATCAGCCCCAGCATTTT
TRBV29-1	TRBJ2-7	.	few	CSAEREYEQYF	TGCAGCGCCGAACGGGAATACGAGCAGTACTTC
TRBV5-4	TRBJ1-2	.	.	CASSLVRNYGYTF	TGTGCCAGCAGCTTGGTGAGAAACTATGGCTACACCTTC
TRBV12-5	TRBJ1-1	TRBD1	.	CASGYRGAEAFF	TGTGCTAGTGGCTACAGGGGGGCTGAAGCTTTCTTT
TRBV5-4	TRBJ2-3	.	.	CASSLAGSDTQYF	TGTGCCAGCAGCTTGGCCGGGTCAGATACGCAGTATTTT
TRBV7-9	TRBJ1-1	.	.	CASSLVSAEAFF	TGTGCCAGCAGCTTAGTATCAGCTGAAGCTTTCTTT
TRBV18	TRBJ1-6	.	few	CASSGFEGAVLLHF	TGTGCCAGCTCCGGATTTGAAGGGGCCGTCCTCCTCCACTTT
TRBV19	TRBJ1-3	.	.	CASNPTGGNTIYF	TGTGCCAGTAACCCGACAGGAGGAAACACCATATATTTT
TRBV7-8	TRBJ1-1	TRBD1	.	CASSFRTGGTEAFF	TGTGCCAGCAGCTTTAGGACAGGGGGGACTGAAGCTTTCTTT
TRBV3-1/TRBV3-2	TRBJ1-4	.	.	CASSRTVNNEKLFF	TGTGCCAGCAGCCGGACAGTCAATAATGAAAAACTGTTTTTT
TRBV6-5	TRBJ2-7	TRBD1	.	CASSYGTATYEQYF	TGTGCCAGCAGTTACGGGACAGCTACCTACGAGCAGTACTTC
TRBV5-6	TRBJ2-2	TRBD1	.	CASTGTGGTGELFF	TGTGCCAGCACTGGAACAGGGGGCACCGGGGAGCTGTTTTTT
TRBV19	TRBJ1-2	TRBD1	.	CASSTGTGGVGSYTF	TGTGCCAGTAGTACTGGGACAGGGGGCGTGGGTAGCTACACCTTC
TRBV5-1	TRBJ2-7	TRBD1	.	CASSLADRASYEQYF	TGCGCCAGCAGCTTGGCCGACAGGGCTTCCTACGAGCAGTACTTC
TRBV6-5	TRBJ2-1	TRBD2	.	CASSYSWGGTYNEQFF	TGTGCCAGCAGTTACTCGTGGGGGGGGACCTACAATGAGCAGTTCTTC
TRBV29-1	TRBJ1-2	.	.	CSVELLGYGYTF	TGCAGCGTTGAACTCCTCGGCTATGGCTACACCTTC
TRBV7-3	TRBJ2-1	.	.	CASSLRGSYNEQFF	TGTGCCAGCAGCTTGCGGGGCTCCTACAATGAGCAGTTCTTC
TRBV5-1	TRBJ2-2	.	.	CASSLGGTGELFF	TGCGCCAGCAGCTTGGGAGGCACCGGGGAGCTGTTTTTT